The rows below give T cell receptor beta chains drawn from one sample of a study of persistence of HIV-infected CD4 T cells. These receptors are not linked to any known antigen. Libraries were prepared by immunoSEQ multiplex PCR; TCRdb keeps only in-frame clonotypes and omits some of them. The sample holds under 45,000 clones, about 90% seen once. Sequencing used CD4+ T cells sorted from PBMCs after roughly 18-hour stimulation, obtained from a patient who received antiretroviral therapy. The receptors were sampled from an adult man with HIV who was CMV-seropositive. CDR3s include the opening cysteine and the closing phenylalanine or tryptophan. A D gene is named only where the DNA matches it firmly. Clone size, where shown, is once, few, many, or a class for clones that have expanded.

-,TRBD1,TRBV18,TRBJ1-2,CASSPPGTGGTNYGYTF,TGTGCCAGCTCACCACCTGGAACAGGGGGCACTAACTATGGCTACACCTTC
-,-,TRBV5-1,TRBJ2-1,CASSLADRSSYNEQFF,TGCGCCAGCAGCTTGGCCGACAGGAGCTCCTACAATGAGCAGTTCTTC
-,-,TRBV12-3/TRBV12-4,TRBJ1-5,CASSRTVPQPQHF,TGTGCCAGCAGCCGGACGGTCCCCCAGCCCCAGCATTTT
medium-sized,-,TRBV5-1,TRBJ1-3,CASSLEPGSPSSGNTIYF,TGCGCCAGCAGCTTGGAGCCCGGGAGTCCGAGCTCTGGAAACACCATATATTTT
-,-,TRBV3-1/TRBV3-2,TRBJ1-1,CASSPSTRVNTEAFF,TGTGCCAGCAGCCCTTCAACCAGGGTGAACACTGAAGCTTTCTTT
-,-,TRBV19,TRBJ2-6,CASSSPSGGVQSGANVLTF,TGTGCCAGTAGTTCGCCCTCTGGGGGAGTCCAGTCTGGGGCCAACGTCCTGACTTTC
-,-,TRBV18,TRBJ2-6,CASSPPVGGARGANVLTF,TGTGCCAGCTCACCCCCGGTTGGGGGGGCGCGAGGGGCCAACGTCCTGACTTTC
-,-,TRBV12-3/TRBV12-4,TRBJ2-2,CAQGGRTGELFF,TGTGCCCAAGGGGGTCGAACCGGGGAGCTGTTTTTT
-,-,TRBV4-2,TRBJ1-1,CASSLGQGIDTEAFF,TGTGCCAGCAGCCTAGGTCAGGGGATCGACACTGAAGCTTTCTTT
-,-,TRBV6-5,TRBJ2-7,CASSYSASSSYEQYF,TGTGCCAGCAGTTACTCGGCCAGCAGCTCCTACGAGCAGTACTTC
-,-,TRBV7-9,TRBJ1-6,CASSLDVDLNSPLHF,TGTGCCAGCAGCTTAGATGTGGATTTAAATTCACCCCTCCACTTT
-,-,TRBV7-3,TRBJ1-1,CASSPPGGAATEAFF,TGTGCCAGCAGCCCGCCGGGGGGCGCGGCGACTGAAGCTTTCTTT
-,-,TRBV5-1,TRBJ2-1,CASSGGGGGSYNEQFF,TGCGCCAGCAGCGGGGGAGGAGGGGGAAGCTACAATGAGCAGTTCTTC
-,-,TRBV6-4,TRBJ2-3,CASSTPGMEFSTDTQYF,TGTGCCAGCAGTACTCCTGGGATGGAGTTTAGCACAGATACGCAGTATTTT
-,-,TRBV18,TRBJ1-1,CASSPPLTGRAPEAFF,TGTGCCAGCTCACCACCCCTTACCGGTAGGGCCCCTGAAGCTTTCTTT